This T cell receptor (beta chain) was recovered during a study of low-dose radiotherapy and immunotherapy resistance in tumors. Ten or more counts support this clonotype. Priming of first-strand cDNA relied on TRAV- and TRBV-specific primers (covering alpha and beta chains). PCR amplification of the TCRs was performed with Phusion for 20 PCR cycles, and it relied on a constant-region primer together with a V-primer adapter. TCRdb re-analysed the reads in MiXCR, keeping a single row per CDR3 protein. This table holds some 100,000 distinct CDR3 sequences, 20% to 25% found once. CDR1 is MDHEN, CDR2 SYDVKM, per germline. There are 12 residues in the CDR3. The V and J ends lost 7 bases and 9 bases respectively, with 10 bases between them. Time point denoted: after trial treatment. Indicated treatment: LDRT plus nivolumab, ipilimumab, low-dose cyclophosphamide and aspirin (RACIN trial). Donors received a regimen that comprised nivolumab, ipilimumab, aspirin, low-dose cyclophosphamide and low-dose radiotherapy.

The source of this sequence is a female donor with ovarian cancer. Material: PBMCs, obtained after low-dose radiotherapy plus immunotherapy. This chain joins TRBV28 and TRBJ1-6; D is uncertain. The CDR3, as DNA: TGTGCCAGCACATCCGCAGGTTCACCCCTCCACTTT. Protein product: CASTSAGSPLHF.